What follows are 26 T cell receptor beta chains derived from one specimen sequenced in a study of blood T cell repertoires in COVID-19. Profiling relied on immunoSEQ multiplex PCR, and the TCRdb table lists in-frame clones only, not all of them. The sample carries about 200,000 clones, roughly 85% recorded once. Sequencing was carried out using peripheral blood. The receptors here all came from a woman aged 70-85 years with COVID-19, enrolled during active disease.

The V gene is TRBV6-2 or TRBV6-3, the J gene TRBJ2-2; the D is unclear. The CDR3 runs 14 residues. From germline, CDR1 is MNHEY and CDR2 SVGEGT. The V end lost 2 bases, the J end lost 5 bases, and 9 bases lay between the germline ends. The DNA for the CDR3 is TGTGCCAGCAGTTACGGGCAGAAAACCGGGGAGCTGTTTTTT. The encoded protein is CASSYGQKTGELFF.

In this sample, this clone turned up a few times. J is TRBJ2-3 and V is TRBV9; 8 bases are a match to TRBD1. The CDR3 loop spans 15 amino acids. Germline trimming cut 4 bases from V and 0 bases from J; bases unmatched to any gene: 4. The germline CDR1 and CDR2 sequences are SGDLS and YYNGEE. CDR3 coding DNA: TGTGCCAGCAGCTCACAGGGGGTCAGCACAGATACGCAGTATTTT. This codes for CASSSQGVSTDTQYF.

This sequence joins TRBV28 and TRBJ2-3, with 15 bases that match TRBD2. This CDR3 is built from 21 residues. Germline CDR1 and CDR2: MDHEN and SYDVKM. V was pared by 4 bases and J by 0 bases, with 14 bases of the junction left unmatched. CDR3 residues: CASSSPPGLAGGSTSTDTQYF. The DNA of the CDR3 is TGTGCCAGCAGTTCACCCCCGGGACTAGCGGGAGGCTCCACTAGCACAGATACGCAGTATTTT.

V gene TRBV28 combines with J gene TRBJ1-6; weak D call: TRBD1 (5 bases). The CDR3 has 15 residues. Germline CDR1 MDHEN, CDR2 SYDVKM. Trimming stripped 6 bases from V and 3 bases from J, with 12 bases between. CDR3 nucleotides: TGTGCCAGCAGAACTAAAGACAGCTATAATTCACCCCTCCACTTT. Its translation: CASRTKDSYNSPLHF.

The chain couples TRBV24-1 to TRBJ1-5, with D possibly matching TRBD1 (5 bases). The germline V and J ends were trimmed by 2 bases and 4 bases, with 14 bases remaining between them. The germline V gene encodes CDR1 KGHDR and CDR2 SFDVKD. The CDR3 loop spans 16 amino acids. In nucleotides, the CDR3 is TGTGCCACCAGTGATTCGACCCGACAGAATAATCAGCCCCAGCATTTT. It yields the protein CATSDSTRQNNQPQHF.

The V gene is TRBV19, the J gene TRBJ2-2, with D tentatively TRBD2 (5 bases). V lost 3 bases, J lost 0 bases, and 8 bases lay in between. From germline, CDR1 is LNHDA and CDR2 SQIVND (reference sequence). The CDR3 loop spans 15 amino acids. The CDR3 spells CASSIWESNTGELFF. CDR3 DNA: TGTGCCAGTAGTATCTGGGAGTCGAACACCGGGGAGCTGTTTTTT.

The J gene is TRBJ1-6, the V gene TRBV6-4; D ambiguous. V was trimmed by 0 bases and J by 10 bases, leaving 13 bases between them. The CDR3 totals 15 residues. Germline V lookup: CDR1 MRHNA, CDR2 SNTAGT. The CDR3 sequence: CASSDSGGLGSPLHF. DNA of the CDR3: TGTGCCAGCAGTGACTCAGGCGGGCTTGGGTCACCCCTCCACTTT.

The chain employs TRBV4-3 and TRBJ1-1; D call uncertain. The V end lost 1 base, the J end lost 6 bases, and 12 bases lay between the germline ends. This CDR3 is built from 14 residues. CDR1 is LGHNA, CDR2 YSLEER, per germline. The CDR3 is CASSQVPGVSEAFF. The CDR3 bases are TGCGCCAGCAGCCAAGTTCCGGGAGTGTCTGAAGCTTTCTTT.

The chain has TRBV11-2 and TRBJ1-2; D is perhaps TRBD1 (6 bases). Germline CDR1 is SGHAT and CDR2 is FQNNGV. The length of the CDR3 is 13 residues. V lost 5 bases, J lost 2 bases, and 9 bases lay in between. The CDR3 DNA sequence: TGTGCCAGCAGCCAGGACAGAAACTATGGCTACACCTTC. Its translation is CASSQDRNYGYTF. Combining the CDR3 with reference TRBV11-2 and TRBJ1-2 gives the whole variable domain EAGVAQSPRYKIIEKRQSVAFWCNPISGHATLYWYQQILGQGPKLLIQFQNNGVVDDSQLPKDRFSAERLKGVDSTLKIQPAKLEDSAVYLCASSQDRNYGYTFGSGTRLTVV.

The chain uses TRBV4-1 and TRBJ1-2; 7 nucleotides line up with TRBD1. The germline CDR1 and CDR2 sequences are MGHRA and YSYEKL. The V and J ends lost 0 bases and 10 bases, in that order; junction bases with no gene match: 2. The length of the CDR3 is 12 residues. CDR3 sequence reads: CASSQDRGHYTF. In nucleotides, the CDR3 is TGCGCCAGCAGCCAAGATAGGGGGCACTACACCTTC.

The chain carries TRBV6-2 or TRBV6-3 and TRBJ1-4, with 7 bases lining up with TRBD1. This CDR3 is built from 15 residues. Looked up from germline, CDR1 is MNHEY and CDR2 is SVGEGT. With 2 bases clipped from V and 5 bases from J, the junction kept 5 bases outside the gene matches. This CDR3 reads CASSYAGTENEKLFF. CDR3 sequence (DNA): TGTGCCAGCAGTTACGCCGGGACAGAGAATGAAAAACTGTTTTTT.

This sequence joins TRBV6-2 or TRBV6-3 and TRBJ2-3; 7 positions agree with TRBD1. The germline V gene has CDR1 MNHEY and CDR2 SVGEGT. V was pared by 3 bases and J by 2 bases, with 8 bases of the junction left unmatched. This CDR3 contains 16 residues. The CDR3 region is CASSYEGQRHTDTQYF. CDR3 DNA: TGTGCCAGCAGTTATGAGGGACAGCGTCACACAGATACGCAGTATTTT.

The chain uses TRBV5-1 and TRBJ1-1; tentatively, D is TRBD1 (5 bases). The CDR3 spans 15 residues. The ends were cut back, 7 bases at V and 8 bases at J, with 24 bases in the middle. Germline values: CDR1 SGHRS, CDR2 YFSETQ. The CDR3 region has the DNA TGCGCCAGCTCCTATCCTCCCGGAGACAGTCGAGAAGCTTTCTTT. Its protein is CASSYPPGDSREAFF.

This clone was observed once. The J gene is TRBJ1-4, the V gene TRBV2, with D perhaps TRBD1 (6 bases). In germline, CDR1 is SNHLY, CDR2 FYNNEI. Deletions cut 8 bases from V and 7 bases from J, with 17 bases between. This CDR3 region has 14 residues. The CDR3 is CASYRDRGAEKLFF. The CDR3 region has the DNA TGTGCCAGCTATCGGGATCGGGGGGCTGAAAAACTGTTTTTT.

This rearrangement joins TRBV6-2 or TRBV6-3 to TRBJ1-2; D call uncertain. Looked up from germline, CDR1 is MNHEY and CDR2 is SVGEGT. The CDR3 length is 15 residues. V was trimmed by 2 bases and J by 7 bases, leaving 17 bases between them. The CDR3 spells CASSYVGGYVGGYTF. The CDR3, as DNA: TGTGCCAGCAGTTACGTCGGAGGGTATGTGGGTGGCTACACCTTC.

CDR3 loop: CASSQGTIGDTDTQYF. In DNA form, the CDR3 reads TGTGCCAGCAGCCAAGGAACGATAGGAGACACAGATACGCAGTATTTT. J is TRBJ2-3 and V is TRBV11-3; D unresolved. Per the germline V gene, CDR1 is SGHNT and CDR2 is YENEEA. There are 16 residues in the CDR3. V shed 5 bases and J shed 2 bases, with 17 bases lying between them.

This chain links TRBV4-2 with TRBJ2-2, with D tentatively TRBD1 (7 bases). The CDR3 loop spans 15 amino acids. Trimming cost V 2 bases and J 7 bases, with 14 bases left between them. Germline V gene data show CDR1 as LGHNA and CDR2 as YNFKEQ. CDR3 amino acids: CASSQNRQGGGELFF. The CDR3 coding sequence is TGTGCCAGCAGCCAAAACCGACAGGGAGGCGGGGAGCTGTTTTTT.

The rearrangement uses TRBV7-2 and TRBJ1-1, with a possible D match to TRBD1 (5 bases). The germline CDR1 and CDR2 sequences are SGHTA and FQGNSA. V lost 5 bases to trimming and J lost 11 bases, with 12 bases between them. The CDR3 length is 11 residues. The CDR3 protein is CASSPDIKAFF. The CDR3 bases are TGTGCCAGCAGCCCGGACATTAAGGCTTTCTTT. The variable domain in full, with the rest retrieved from reference TRBV7-2 and TRBJ1-1, is GAGVSQSPSNKVTEKGKDVELRCDPISGHTALYWYRQSLGQGLEFLIYFQGNSAPDKSGLPSDRFSAERTGGSVSTLTIQRTQQEDSAVYLCASSPDIKAFFGQGTRLTVV.

The rearrangement links TRBV21-1 to TRBJ1-3; TRBD1 is the table's D call, not checked against the DNA. TRBV21-1 is given as a pseudogene. The length of the CDR3 is 15 residues. The CDR3: CASSKGTLSGNTIYF. The CDR3, as DNA: TGTGCCAGCAGCAAAGGGACACTCTCTGGAAACACCATATATTTT.

The rearrangement uses TRBV19 and TRBJ1-1, with D perhaps TRBD1 (6 bases). The CDR3 spans 15 residues. Trimming removed 6 bases from V and 5 bases from J, with 19 bases in between. Germline CDR1 reads LNHDA; CDR2 reads SQIVND (reference sequence). The CDR3 DNA follows: TGTGCCAGTAGCAGGGAGACAGGCGGGCGGACTGAAGCTTTCTTT. Translating it yields CASSRETGGRTEAFF.

This CDR3 is CATTYRGQDSPLHF. Written as DNA, the CDR3 is TGTGCCACCACCTACAGGGGGCAAGATTCACCCCTCCACTTT. The genes are TRBV6-5 and TRBJ1-6; 9 positions agree with TRBD1. This CDR3 region has 14 residues. The junction had 9 bases not matched to a gene; V was cut back by 10 bases and J by 8 bases. Germline V lookup: CDR1 MNHEY, CDR2 SVGAGI.

The chain couples TRBV6-4 to TRBJ1-6; D not certain. CDR1 is MRHNA, CDR2 SNTAGT, per germline. Trimming left V 3 bases short and J 6 bases short, with 12 bases between. The CDR3 runs 15 residues. The CDR3 region is CASSENGLFNSPLHF. In DNA, the CDR3 is TGTGCCAGCAGTGAGAACGGACTCTTTAATTCACCCCTCCACTTT.

This clone is a singleton in its sample. V is TRBV2 and J is TRBJ1-6; weak D call: TRBD1 (6 bases). The CDR3 spans 15 residues. Trimming pared 4 bases from V and 7 bases from J, leaving 14 bases between. Germline CDR1 and CDR2: SNHLY and FYNNEI. The CDR3: CASSAVGGRNSPLHF. In DNA form, the CDR3 reads TGTGCCAGCAGTGCCGTGGGGGGGCGGAATTCACCCCTCCACTTT. The full variable domain, rest sourced from reference TRBV2 and TRBJ1-6, is EPEVTQTPSHQVTQMGQEVILRCVPISNHLYFYWYRQILGQKVEFLVSFYNNEISEKSEIFDDQFSVERPDGSNFTLKIRSTKLEDSAMYFCASSAVGGRNSPLHFGNGTRLTVT.

V and J are TRBV30 and TRBJ1-3; D is unclear. The germline gives CDR1 GTSNPN, CDR2 SVGIG (reference sequence). The V and J ends lost 2 bases and 0 bases respectively, with 20 bases between them. The CDR3 runs to 18 residues. This CDR3 reads CAWSKGEGYNSSGNTIYF. The CDR3 nucleotides are TGTGCCTGGAGTAAGGGAGAAGGCTATAATAGCTCTGGAAACACCATATATTTT.

V and J are TRBV30 and TRBJ2-3, with 9 bases fitting TRBD1. The CDR3 totals 14 residues. Losses at the gene ends were 7 bases for V and 6 bases for J; bases not matched to a gene: 11. CDR1 GTSNPN and CDR2 SVGIG come from the germline V gene (reference sequence). CDR3 loop: CAYGRGQGGDTQYF. DNA for the CDR3: TGTGCCTATGGAAGGGGACAGGGAGGGGATACGCAGTATTTT.

This clone has just a few counts. This chain connects TRBV28 to TRBJ1-4; D is uncertain. The CDR3 contains 11 residues. Germline CDR1 reads MDHEN; CDR2 reads SYDVKM. The ends were cut back, 10 bases at V and 0 bases at J, with 3 bases in the middle. The CDR3 here is CATSTNEKLFF. CDR3 nucleotide sequence: TGTGCCACCTCAACTAATGAAAAACTGTTTTTT.